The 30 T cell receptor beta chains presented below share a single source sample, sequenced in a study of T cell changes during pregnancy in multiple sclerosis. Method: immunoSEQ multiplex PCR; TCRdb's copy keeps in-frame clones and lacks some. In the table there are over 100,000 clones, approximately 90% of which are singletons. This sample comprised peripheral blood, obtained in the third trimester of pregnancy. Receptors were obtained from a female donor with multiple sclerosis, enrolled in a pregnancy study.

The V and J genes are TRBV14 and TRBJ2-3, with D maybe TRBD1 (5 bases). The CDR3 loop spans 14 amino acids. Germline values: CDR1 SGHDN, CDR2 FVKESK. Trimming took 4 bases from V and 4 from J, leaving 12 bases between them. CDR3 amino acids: CASSLLRGADTQYF. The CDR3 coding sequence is TGTGCCAGCAGCCTTCTTAGGGGTGCAGATACGCAGTATTTT.

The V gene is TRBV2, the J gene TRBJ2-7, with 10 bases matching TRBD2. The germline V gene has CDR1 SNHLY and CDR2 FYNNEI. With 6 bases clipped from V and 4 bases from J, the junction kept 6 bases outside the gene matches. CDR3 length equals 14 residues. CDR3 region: CASRASGGVYEQYF. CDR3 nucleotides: TGTGCCAGCAGGGCCAGCGGGGGGGTGTACGAGCAGTACTTC.

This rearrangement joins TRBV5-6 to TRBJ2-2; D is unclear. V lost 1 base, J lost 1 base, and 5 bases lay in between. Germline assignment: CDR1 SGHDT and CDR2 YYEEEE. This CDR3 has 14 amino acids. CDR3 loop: CASSLLRNTGELFF. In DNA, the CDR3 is TGTGCCAGCAGCTTGCTGAGGAACACCGGGGAGCTGTTTTTT.

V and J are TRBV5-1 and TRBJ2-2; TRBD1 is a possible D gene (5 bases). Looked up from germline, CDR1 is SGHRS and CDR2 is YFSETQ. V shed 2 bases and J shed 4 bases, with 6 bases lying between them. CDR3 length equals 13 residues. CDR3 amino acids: CASSFQGTGELFF. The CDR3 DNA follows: TGCGCCAGCAGCTTCCAGGGCACCGGGGAGCTGTTTTTT. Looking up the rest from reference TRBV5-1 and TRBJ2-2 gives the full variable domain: KAGVTQTPRYLIKTRGQQVTLSCSPISGHRSVSWYQQTPGQGLQFLFEYFSETQRNKGNFPGRFSGRQFSNSRSEMNVSTLELGDSALYLCASSFQGTGELFFGEGSRLTVL.

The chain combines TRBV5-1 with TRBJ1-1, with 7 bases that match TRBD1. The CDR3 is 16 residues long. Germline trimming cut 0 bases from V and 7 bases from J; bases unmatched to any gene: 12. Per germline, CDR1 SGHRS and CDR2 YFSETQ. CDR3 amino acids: CASSLAPRQGGFEAFF. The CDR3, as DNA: TGCGCCAGCAGCTTGGCCCCCCGACAAGGGGGCTTTGAAGCTTTCTTT.

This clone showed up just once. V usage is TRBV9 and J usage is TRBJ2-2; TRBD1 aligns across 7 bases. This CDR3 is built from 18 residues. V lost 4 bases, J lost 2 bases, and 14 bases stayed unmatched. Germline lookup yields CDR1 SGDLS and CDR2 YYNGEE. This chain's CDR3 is CASSPQILRDRNTGELFF. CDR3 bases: TGTGCCAGCAGCCCTCAAATCCTCCGGGACAGAAACACCGGGGAGCTGTTTTTT. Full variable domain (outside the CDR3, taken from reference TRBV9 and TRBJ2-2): DSGVTQTPKHLITATGQRVTLRCSPRSGDLSVYWYQQSLDQGLQFLIQYYNGEERAKGNILERFSAQQFPDLHSELNLSSLELGDSALYFCASSPQILRDRNTGELFFGEGSRLTVL.

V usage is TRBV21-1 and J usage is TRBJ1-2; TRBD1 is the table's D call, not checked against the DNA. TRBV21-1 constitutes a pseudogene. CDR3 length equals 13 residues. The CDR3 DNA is TGTGCCAGCACCAAGGTGCAGGGCCATGGCTACACCTTC. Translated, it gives CASTKVQGHGYTF.

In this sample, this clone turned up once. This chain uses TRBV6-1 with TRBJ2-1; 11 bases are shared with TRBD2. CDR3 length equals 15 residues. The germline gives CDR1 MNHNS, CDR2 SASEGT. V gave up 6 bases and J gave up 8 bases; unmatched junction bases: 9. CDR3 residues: CASSHTSGRSDEQFF. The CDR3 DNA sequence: TGTGCCAGCAGCCACACTAGCGGGAGATCAGATGAGCAGTTCTTC.

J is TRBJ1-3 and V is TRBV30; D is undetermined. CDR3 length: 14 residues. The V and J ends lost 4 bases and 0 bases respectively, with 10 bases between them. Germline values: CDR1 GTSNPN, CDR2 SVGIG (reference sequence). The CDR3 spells CAWNSVFSGNTIYF. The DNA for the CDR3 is TGTGCCTGGAACTCGGTATTCTCTGGAAACACCATATATTTT.

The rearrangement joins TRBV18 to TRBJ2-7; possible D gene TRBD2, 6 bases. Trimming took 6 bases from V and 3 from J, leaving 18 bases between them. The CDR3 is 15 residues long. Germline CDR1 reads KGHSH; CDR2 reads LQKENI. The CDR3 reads CASSLTPGASYEQYF. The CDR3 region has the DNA TGTGCCAGCTCTCTCACCCCGGGAGCGAGCTACGAGCAGTACTTC.

CDR3 amino acids: CASSPTGSGGNEQFF. Written as DNA, the CDR3 is TGTGCCAGCTCACCCACCGGGTCGGGAGGGAATGAGCAGTTCTTC. V gene TRBV18 combines with J gene TRBJ2-1, with 8 nucleotides matching TRBD2. CDR3 length: 15 amino acids. The germline CDR1 and CDR2 sequences are KGHSH and LQKENI. V lost 3 bases and J lost 7; bases outside the gene matches: 8.

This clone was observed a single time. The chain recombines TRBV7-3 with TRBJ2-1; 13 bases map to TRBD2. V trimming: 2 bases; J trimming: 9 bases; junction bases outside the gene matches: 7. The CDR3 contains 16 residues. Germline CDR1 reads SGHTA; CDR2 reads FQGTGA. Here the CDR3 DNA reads TGTGCCAGCAGCTTAGTAGGACTAGCGGGAGAAAGTGAGCAGTTCTTC. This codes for CASSLVGLAGESEQFF. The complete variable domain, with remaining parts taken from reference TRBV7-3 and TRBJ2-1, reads GAGVSQTPSNKVTEKGKYVELRCDPISGHTALYWYRQSLGQGPEFLIYFQGTGAADDSGLPNDRFFAVRPEGSVSTLKIQRTERGDSAVYLCASSLVGLAGESEQFFGPGTRLTVL.

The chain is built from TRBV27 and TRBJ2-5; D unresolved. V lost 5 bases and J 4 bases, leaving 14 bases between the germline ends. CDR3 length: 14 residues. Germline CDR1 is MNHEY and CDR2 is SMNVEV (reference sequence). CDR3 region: CASSPIPTLETQYF. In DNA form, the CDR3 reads TGTGCCAGCAGTCCAATACCTACGCTAGAGACCCAGTACTTC.

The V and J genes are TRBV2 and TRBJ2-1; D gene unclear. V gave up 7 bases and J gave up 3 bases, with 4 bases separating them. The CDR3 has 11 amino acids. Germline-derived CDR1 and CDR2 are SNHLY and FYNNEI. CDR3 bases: TGTGCCAGCACGGGCTACAATGAGCAGTTCTTC. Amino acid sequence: CASTGYNEQFF.

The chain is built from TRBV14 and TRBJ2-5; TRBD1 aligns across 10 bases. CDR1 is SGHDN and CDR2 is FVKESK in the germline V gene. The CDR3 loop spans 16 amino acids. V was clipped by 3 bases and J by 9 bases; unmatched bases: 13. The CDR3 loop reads CASSQKTGGPQGAQYF. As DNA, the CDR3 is TGTGCCAGCAGCCAGAAGACAGGGGGCCCCCAGGGGGCCCAGTACTTC.

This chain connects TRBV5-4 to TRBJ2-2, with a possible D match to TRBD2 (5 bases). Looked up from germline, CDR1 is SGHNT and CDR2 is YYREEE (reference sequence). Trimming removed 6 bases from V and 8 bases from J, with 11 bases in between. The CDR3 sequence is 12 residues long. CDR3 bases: TGTGCCAGCAACGGAGGAGTAGGGGAGCTGTTTTTT. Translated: CASNGGVGELFF.

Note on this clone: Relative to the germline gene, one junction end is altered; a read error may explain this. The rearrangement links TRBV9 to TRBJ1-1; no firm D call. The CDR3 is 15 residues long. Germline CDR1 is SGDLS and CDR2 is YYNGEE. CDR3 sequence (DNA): TGTGCCGGCAGCGTAGATGCGAGCAGGCCCGCTGAAGCTTTCTTT. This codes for CAGSVDASRPAEAFF.

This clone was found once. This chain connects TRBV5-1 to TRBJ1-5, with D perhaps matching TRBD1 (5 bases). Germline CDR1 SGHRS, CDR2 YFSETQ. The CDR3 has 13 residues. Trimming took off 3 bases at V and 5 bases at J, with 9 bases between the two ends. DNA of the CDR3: TGCGCCAGCAGCTCGGGGGGAGATCAGCCCCAGCATTTT. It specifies CASSSGGDQPQHF.

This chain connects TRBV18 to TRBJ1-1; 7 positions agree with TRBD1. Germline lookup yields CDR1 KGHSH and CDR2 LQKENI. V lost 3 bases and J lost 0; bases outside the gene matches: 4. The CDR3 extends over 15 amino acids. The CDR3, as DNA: TGTGCCAGCTCACCTAGGGACAGCATGAACACTGAAGCTTTCTTT. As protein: CASSPRDSMNTEAFF.

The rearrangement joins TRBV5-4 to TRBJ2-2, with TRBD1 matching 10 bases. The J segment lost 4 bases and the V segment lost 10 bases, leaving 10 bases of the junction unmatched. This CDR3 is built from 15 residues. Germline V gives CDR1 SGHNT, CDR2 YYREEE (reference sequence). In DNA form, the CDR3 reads TGTGCCGGCTCAAGACAGGGGGCAATCACCGGGGAGCTGTTTTTT. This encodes CAGSRQGAITGELFF.

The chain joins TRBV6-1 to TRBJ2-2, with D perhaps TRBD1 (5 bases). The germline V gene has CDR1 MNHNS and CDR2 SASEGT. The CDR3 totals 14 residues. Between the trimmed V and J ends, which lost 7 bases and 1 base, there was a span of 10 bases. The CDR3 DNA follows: TGTGCCAGCAAGAACACAGGGAACACCGGGGAGCTGTTTTTT. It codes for CASKNTGNTGELFF.

CDR3 bases: TGTGCCACCATGAGTGGTCTAGCAAAAAATGAGCAGTTCTTC. It yields the protein CATMSGLAKNEQFF. The chain recombines TRBV15 with TRBJ2-1; tentatively, D is TRBD2 (5 bases). Trimming pared 7 bases from V and 7 bases from J, leaving 17 bases between. Germline V gives CDR1 LNHNV, CDR2 YYDKDF (reference sequence). The CDR3 has 14 residues.

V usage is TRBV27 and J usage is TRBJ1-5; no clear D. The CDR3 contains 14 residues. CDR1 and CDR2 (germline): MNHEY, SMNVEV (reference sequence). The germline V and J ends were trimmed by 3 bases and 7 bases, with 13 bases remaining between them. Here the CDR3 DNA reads TGTGCCAGCAGTTTGGAGGGAGTCGGGCAGCCCCAGCATTTT. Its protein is CASSLEGVGQPQHF.

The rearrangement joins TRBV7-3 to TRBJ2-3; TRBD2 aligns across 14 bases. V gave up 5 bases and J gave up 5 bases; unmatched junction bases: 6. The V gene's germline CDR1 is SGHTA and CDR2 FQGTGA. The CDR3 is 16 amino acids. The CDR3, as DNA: TGTGCCAGCAGCCTCATCGGACTAGCGGGGGGAGATACGCAGTATTTT. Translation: CASSLIGLAGGDTQYF.

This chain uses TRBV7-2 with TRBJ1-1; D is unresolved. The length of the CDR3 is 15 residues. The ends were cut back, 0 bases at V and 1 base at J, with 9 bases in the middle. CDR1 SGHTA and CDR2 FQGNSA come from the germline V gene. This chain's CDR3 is CASSLAAVGNTEAFF. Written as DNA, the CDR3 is TGTGCCAGCAGCTTAGCGGCTGTTGGGAACACTGAAGCTTTCTTT.

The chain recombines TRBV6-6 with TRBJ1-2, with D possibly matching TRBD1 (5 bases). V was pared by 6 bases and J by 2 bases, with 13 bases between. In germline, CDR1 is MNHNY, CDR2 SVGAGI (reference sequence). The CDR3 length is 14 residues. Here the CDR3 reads CASSPTAGNYGYTF. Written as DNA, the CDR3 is TGTGCCAGCAGCCCCACCGCAGGGAACTATGGCTACACCTTC.

CDR3 amino acids: CASSALPPSTGELFF. The CDR3 coding sequence is TGTGCCAGCAGCGCACTGCCCCCCTCCACCGGGGAGCTGTTTTTT. The rearrangement links TRBV7-6 to TRBJ2-2, with D unclear. Germline values: CDR1 SGHVS, CDR2 FNYEAQ. This CDR3 region has 15 residues. The V end lost 5 bases, the J end lost 4 bases, and 14 bases lay between the germline ends.

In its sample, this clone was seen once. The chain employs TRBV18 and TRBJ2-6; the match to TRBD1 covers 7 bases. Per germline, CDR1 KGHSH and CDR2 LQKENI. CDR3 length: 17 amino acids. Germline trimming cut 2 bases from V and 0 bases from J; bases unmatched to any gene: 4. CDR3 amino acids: CASSPTGDHSGANVLTF. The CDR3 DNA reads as TGTGCCAGCTCACCAACAGGGGATCACTCTGGGGCCAACGTCCTGACTTTC.

In DNA form, the CDR3 reads TGCGCCAGCAGTCTAGCGGGGAGGGAGACCCAGTACTTC. It codes for CASSLAGRETQYF. The genes are TRBV5-1 and TRBJ2-5; 9 bases match TRBD2. Germline-derived CDR1 and CDR2 are SGHRS and YFSETQ. This CDR3 region has 13 residues. Trimming removed 5 bases from V and 5 bases from J; junction bases left unmatched: 4.

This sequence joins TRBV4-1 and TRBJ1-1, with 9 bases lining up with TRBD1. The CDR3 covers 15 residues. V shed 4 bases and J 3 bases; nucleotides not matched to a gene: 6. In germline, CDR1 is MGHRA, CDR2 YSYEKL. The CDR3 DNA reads TGCGCCAGCAGCCGGACAGGGGTTGGGGACACTGAAGCTTTCTTT. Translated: CASSRTGVGDTEAFF.